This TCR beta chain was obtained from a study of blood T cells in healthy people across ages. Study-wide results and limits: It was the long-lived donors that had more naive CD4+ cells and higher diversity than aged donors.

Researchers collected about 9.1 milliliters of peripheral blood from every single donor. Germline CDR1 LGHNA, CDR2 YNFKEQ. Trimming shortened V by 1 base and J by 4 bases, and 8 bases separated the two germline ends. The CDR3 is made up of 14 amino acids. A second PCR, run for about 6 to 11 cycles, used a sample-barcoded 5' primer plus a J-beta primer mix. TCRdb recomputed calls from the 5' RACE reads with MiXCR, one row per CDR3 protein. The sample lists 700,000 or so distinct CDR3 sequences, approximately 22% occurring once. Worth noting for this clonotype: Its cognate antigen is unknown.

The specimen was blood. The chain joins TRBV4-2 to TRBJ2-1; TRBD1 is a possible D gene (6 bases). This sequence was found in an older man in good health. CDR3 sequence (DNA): TGTGCCAGCAGCCAAGTCGGACAGTACAATGAGCAGTTCTTC. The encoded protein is CASSQVGQYNEQFF.